This T cell receptor beta chain comes out of a study of beta chain features in type 1 diabetes. Study-wide findings and caveats: A potential PCR bias toward shorter templates would be equal in patient and control samples. cDNA-based reads could over-represent cells with high TCR expression.

Details on this clone: Its antigen remains unidentified.

Sequencing targeted expressed TCRB transcripts, as all isolated RNA had been reverse transcribed. The method was immunoSEQ multiplex PCR; TCRdb's version includes in-frame clones alone and lacks a portion of them. Here the sample spans about 900,000 clones, 15% to 20% being singletons. Germline assignment: CDR1 SGHVS and CDR2 FQNEAQ. This CDR3 region has 11 residues. V was trimmed by 0 bases and J by 8 bases, leaving 3 bases between them. Material for sequencing was naive CD4+ T cells from blood. The receptor was derived from a woman under 30 in good health. The gene calls are TRBV7-8 and TRBJ2-3; no definite D call. CDR3 protein: CASSLAATQYF. CDR3 nucleotides: TGTGCCAGCAGCTTAGCCGCTACGCAGTATTTT.